The 27 T cell receptor beta chains in this list originate from one sample, sequenced in a study of blood T cell repertoires in COVID-19. Data came from immunoSEQ multiplex PCR; TCRdb stores just in-frame clones and leaves some out. This sample carries around 280,000 clones, more than 75% of them seen once, and the ten largest clones take approximately 2.2%. Sequenced input: peripheral blood. Receptors originate from a woman aged 30 to 39 who had recovered from COVID-19.

This chain uses TRBV30 with TRBJ2-1; D possibly corresponds to TRBD1 (6 bases). Trimming pared 2 bases from V and 3 bases from J, leaving 11 bases between. CDR3 size: 14 residues. Per germline, CDR1 GTSNPN and CDR2 SVGIG (reference sequence). CDR3 residues: CAWSKNRVYNEQFF. CDR3 coding DNA: TGTGCCTGGAGTAAAAACAGGGTCTACAATGAGCAGTTCTTC.

The rearrangement links TRBV7-2 to TRBJ2-7, with 11 bases aligning to TRBD2. After removal of 5 bases from V and 4 bases from J, the junction contained 7 bases not matched to a gene. This CDR3 is 15 amino acids long. The germline V gene has CDR1 SGHTA and CDR2 FQGNSA. CDR3 nucleotides: TGTGCCAGCAGCATTAGCGGGAGGGCCGTGTACGAGCAGTACTTC. Residues: CASSISGRAVYEQYF.

This clone was counted between two and nine times. The chain recombines TRBV11-2 with TRBJ1-1; no reliable D call. The CDR3 is 14 amino acids. Trimming left V 8 bases short and J 5 bases short, with 18 bases between. Germline lookup yields CDR1 SGHAT and CDR2 FQNNGV. The CDR3 reads CASQIIRGGTEAFF. CDR3 DNA sequence: TGTGCCAGCCAAATTATTAGAGGCGGAACTGAAGCTTTCTTT.

The chain carries TRBV15 and TRBJ1-5; unclear D gene. Germline V lookup: CDR1 LNHNV, CDR2 YYDKDF (reference sequence). V was cut by 7 bases and J by 0 bases, with 13 bases left in between. This CDR3 is built from 15 residues. The CDR3 reads CATTTTNYSNQPQHF. CDR3 DNA: TGTGCCACCACTACGACAAATTATAGCAATCAGCCCCAGCATTTT. The complete variable domain, with remaining parts taken from reference TRBV15 and TRBJ1-5, reads DAMVIQNPRYQVTQFGKPVTLSCSQTLNHNVMYWYQQKSSQAPKLLFHYYDKDFNNEADTPDNFQSRRPNTSFCFLDIRSPGLGDTAMYLCATTTTNYSNQPQHFGDGTRLSIL.

This clone was found a few times. The chain is built from TRBV6-5 and TRBJ1-3, with unresolved D. Trimming took off 5 bases at V and 0 bases at J, with 11 bases between the two ends. Germline values: CDR1 MNHEY, CDR2 SVGAGI. The CDR3 length is 15 residues. The CDR3 DNA is TGTGCCAGCAGTCTGACTTCTAACTCTGGAAACACCATATATTTT. This sequence encodes CASSLTSNSGNTIYF.

This clone occurred a few times. The genes are TRBV6-5 and TRBJ1-1; 7 bases line up with TRBD1. The germline CDR1 and CDR2 sequences are MNHEY and SVGAGI. The J segment lost 7 bases and the V segment lost 7 bases, leaving 9 bases of the junction unmatched. This CDR3 spans 13 amino acids. CDR3 amino acids: CASKDRDLYEAFF. The CDR3 nucleotides read TGTGCCAGCAAAGACAGGGACTTGTATGAAGCTTTCTTT.

In the case of this clone: One junction end disagrees with the germline gene, perhaps due to a read error. The chain has TRBV5-6 and TRBJ2-1; D ambiguous. Germline CDR1 SGHDT, CDR2 YYEEEE. This CDR3 has 14 residues. In nucleotides, the CDR3 is TGTGCCAGCAGCTTATCACTCTCCCACAATGAGCAGTTCTTC. The encoded protein is CASSLSLSHNEQFF.

The rearrangement uses TRBV19 and TRBJ2-1, with TRBD2 matching 7 bases. The CDR3 is made up of 16 amino acids. In germline, CDR1 is LNHDA, CDR2 SQIVND (reference sequence). V trimming: 2 bases; J trimming: 6 bases; junction bases outside the gene matches: 10. The DNA of the CDR3 is TGTGCCAGTAGTATACCCGGACTAGGAGGGGCCAATGAGCAGTTCTTC. It specifies CASSIPGLGGANEQFF.

V usage is TRBV7-9 and J usage is TRBJ1-2; D remains unclear. This CDR3 contains 13 residues. CDR1 is SEHNR, CDR2 FQNEAQ, per germline (reference sequence). V was shortened by 5 bases and J by 0 bases, with 7 bases between the two germline ends. This CDR3 reads CASSHEANYGYTF. CDR3 sequence (DNA): TGTGCCAGCAGCCACGAGGCTAACTATGGCTACACCTTC.

A few counts support this clone. This chain joins TRBV6-4 and TRBJ1-3; no clear D. Germline CDR1 reads MRHNA; CDR2 reads SNTAGT. This CDR3 comprises 15 residues. V was cut by 7 bases and J by 0 bases, with 13 bases left in between. CDR3 protein: CASMKTGVSGNTIYF. The CDR3, as DNA: TGTGCCAGCATGAAGACCGGAGTCTCTGGAAACACCATATATTTT.

The chain carries TRBV7-9 and TRBJ1-3; 7 bases line up with TRBD1. V lost 4 bases, J lost 7 bases, and 7 bases stayed unmatched. The CDR3 consists of 14 residues. In germline, CDR1 is SEHNR, CDR2 FQNEAQ (reference sequence). The CDR3 bases are TGTGCCAGCAGCTGGGACAGCAAAGGGAACACCATATATTTT. Translation gives CASSWDSKGNTIYF.

This chain connects TRBV5-4 to TRBJ2-7, with 8 bases that match TRBD1. Trimming at V came to 5 bases and at J to 5 bases, leaving 9 bases not matched to a gene. CDR1 is SGHNT and CDR2 is YYREEE in the germline V gene (reference sequence). The CDR3 loop spans 14 amino acids. This CDR3 reads CASSQQGVYNEQYF. The CDR3 nucleotides read TGTGCCAGCAGTCAACAGGGGGTTTATAACGAGCAGTACTTC.

The CDR3 loop reads CASSLMLAGVWNEQFF. The CDR3 DNA follows: TGTGCCAGCAGCTTAATGCTAGCGGGAGTGTGGAATGAGCAGTTCTTC. This chain links TRBV7-9 with TRBJ2-1; TRBD2 aligns across 10 bases. V shed 2 bases, J shed 7 bases, and the junction held 8 bases outside the gene matches. The CDR3 totals 16 residues. Germline V lookup: CDR1 SEHNR, CDR2 FQNEAQ (reference sequence).

This clone was observed a few times. V is TRBV6-4 and J is TRBJ2-1; TRBD2 is a possible D gene (5 bases). This CDR3 is 15 amino acids long. Germline CDR1 MRHNA, CDR2 SNTAGT. V was shortened by 6 bases and J by 1 base, with 13 bases between the two germline ends. CDR3 protein: CASSPGSGSYNEQFF. DNA for the CDR3: TGTGCCAGCAGCCCCGGCAGCGGTTCCTACAATGAGCAGTTCTTC.

The CDR3 spells CSVAFVGMNTEAFF. CDR3 nucleotides: TGCAGCGTTGCTTTTGTTGGCATGAACACTGAAGCTTTCTTT. The V gene is TRBV29-1, the J gene TRBJ1-1; D not resolved. The CDR3 has 14 residues. Germline assignment: CDR1 SQVTM and CDR2 ANQGSEA. Trimming shortened V by 4 bases and J by 0 bases, and 12 bases separated the two germline ends.

CDR3 protein: CASRASGTRNTGELFF. In DNA form, the CDR3 reads TGTGCCAGCAGAGCCTCCGGGACTAGGAACACCGGGGAGCTGTTTTTT. This chain uses TRBV6-4 with TRBJ2-2, with 8 bases aligning to TRBD2. Unmatched junction bases numbered 7, after V lost 6 bases and J lost 1 base. The germline V gene encodes CDR1 MRHNA and CDR2 SNTAGT. CDR3 size: 16 residues.

The chain is built from TRBV28 and TRBJ2-1; D is unclear. Germline V gene lookup returns CDR1 MDHEN and CDR2 SYDVKM. V lost 4 bases and J lost 4, with 11 bases in between. This CDR3 contains 14 residues. CDR3 in amino acids: CASSSPVKYNEQFF. The CDR3 DNA is TGTGCCAGCAGTTCGCCGGTTAAATACAATGAGCAGTTCTTC.

This rearrangement joins TRBV2 to TRBJ2-1; tentative D call: TRBD2 (5 bases). The CDR3 is 13 residues long. V lost 6 bases and J lost 1, with 7 bases in between. Germline assignment: CDR1 SNHLY and CDR2 FYNNEI. The DNA for the CDR3 is TGTGCCAGCAGCGGGAAATCCTACAATGAGCAGTTCTTC. It encodes CASSGKSYNEQFF.

The chain uses TRBV12-3 or TRBV12-4 and TRBJ2-7; D gene uncertain. The CDR3 contains 12 residues. V was clipped by 6 bases and J by 3 bases, with 9 bases between them. CDR3: CASSLDNYEQYF. The CDR3 nucleotides are TGTGCCAGCAGCCTCGACAACTACGAGCAGTACTTC.

This chain links TRBV6-5 with TRBJ1-5; weak D call: TRBD1 (5 bases). CDR1 MNHEY and CDR2 SVGAGI come from the germline V gene. The CDR3 is 13 amino acids. Between the trimmed V and J ends, which lost 8 bases and 2 bases, there was a span of 10 bases. The CDR3 is CASGGDGNQPQHF. DNA of the CDR3: TGTGCCAGCGGGGGGGATGGCAATCAGCCCCAGCATTTT.

The chain links TRBV7-8 to TRBJ2-2; D gene ambiguous. V was trimmed by 2 bases and J by 1 base, leaving 8 bases between them. The CDR3 sequence is 15 residues long. CDR1 is SGHVS, CDR2 FQNEAQ, per germline. Here the CDR3 DNA reads TGTGCCAGCAGCTTATTGGCCTTGAACACCGGGGAGCTGTTTTTT. This sequence encodes CASSLLALNTGELFF. The whole variable domain, remainder taken from reference TRBV7-8 and TRBJ2-2, is GAGVSQSPRYKVAKRGQDVALRCDPISGHVSLFWYQQALGQGPEFLTYFQNEAQLDKSGLPSDRFFAERPEGSVSTLKIQRTQQEDSAVYLCASSLLALNTGELFFGEGSRLTVL.

A remark on this clone: Its ends do not fully match the called genes, so a read error is possible. The genes are TRBV23-1 and TRBJ2-3; D is perhaps TRBD2 (5 bases). TRBV23-1 is placed among ORFs of uncertain function. CDR3 size: 8 residues. CDR3: CRVGAQYF. CDR3 nucleotides: TGTAGGGTCGGGGCGCAGTATTTT.

This chain joins TRBV29-1 and TRBJ2-1, with D maybe TRBD2 (6 bases). Trimming took off 4 bases at V and 0 bases at J, with 7 bases between the two ends. CDR1 is SQVTM, CDR2 ANQGSEA, per germline. CDR3 length: 13 residues. The CDR3 spells CSVGRDSYNEQFF. The CDR3 bases are TGCAGCGTTGGGCGGGACTCCTACAATGAGCAGTTCTTC.

V and J are TRBV12-5 and TRBJ2-2, with D possibly TRBD1 on 6 matching bases. The germline V gene encodes CDR1 LGHNT and CDR2 FRNRAP. CDR3 size: 16 residues. With 1 base removed from V and 4 bases from J, the gap between germline ends came to 13 bases. The CDR3 DNA reads as TGTGCTAGTGGTTTGGACCCAAACAGGGCCACCGGGGAGCTGTTTTTT. This translates into CASGLDPNRATGELFF.

The gene calls are TRBV6-4 and TRBJ2-3; D call uncertain. There are 13 residues in the CDR3. Germline values: CDR1 MRHNA, CDR2 SNTAGT. Trimming cost V 2 bases and J 8 bases, with 11 bases left between them. The CDR3 coding sequence is TGTGCCAGCAGTGACACCGCCATGGCTACGCAGTATTTT. It yields the protein CASSDTAMATQYF.

The J gene is TRBJ2-2, the V gene TRBV28; 12 bases map to TRBD1. V was clipped by 6 bases and J by 8 bases; unmatched bases: 13. This CDR3 has 17 amino acids. Germline V gene sequence: CDR1 MDHEN, CDR2 SYDVKM. The CDR3 sequence: CASRDYPGQGASGELFF. CDR3 coding DNA: TGTGCCAGCAGAGATTATCCGGGACAGGGGGCTTCGGGGGAGCTGTTTTTT.

The chain couples TRBV3-1 (or the pseudogene TRBV3-2) to TRBJ2-1; 7 bases agree with TRBD2. CDR3 length: 17 amino acids. The germline gives CDR1 LGHDT, CDR2 YNNKEL (reference sequence). After removal of 0 bases from V and 3 bases from J, the junction contained 8 bases not matched to a gene. DNA for the CDR3: TGTGCCAGCAGCCAAGAGGGTTGGGCGGGAGACTACAATGAGCAGTTCTTC. This encodes CASSQEGWAGDYNEQFF.